Described below is a single T cell receptor beta chain sequence and its context. As yet, its antigen is unknown. Repertoires were generated with immunoSEQ multiplex PCR, while TCRdb's copy carries only in-frame clones and drops some. This table has about 180,000 clones, roughly nine tenths appearing once. The sample belongs to a study of cytomegalovirus exposure and HLA in healthy donors. Study-level results: According to reports, the classifier identified cytomegalovirus status with high specificity and sensitivity.

The CDR3 is 16 amino acids. Germline CDR1 is MNHEY and CDR2 is SVGAGI. V was clipped by 6 bases and J by 2 bases; unmatched bases: 10. The clonotype originates from a man aged 18 to 30 in good health and CMV-seropositive. This rearrangement joins TRBV6-5 to TRBJ2-3, with 8 nucleotides matching TRBD1. The source material was PBMCs. The CDR3, as DNA: TGTGCCAGCAGATACGGGACAGGCGACTACACAGATACGCAGTATTTT. As protein: CASRYGTGDYTDTQYF.